Reported below is one T cell receptor beta chain. What it recognizes is unknown. These data come from a study of vaccination effects on CD4 cells after COVID-19. Study-level findings and limits: The study found marked clonal contraction of infection- and vaccine-induced clones late after vaccination.

TCRdb's copy holds only in-frame clones and misses some; the assay was immunoSEQ multiplex PCR. The sample includes approximately 46,000 clones, roughly 72% of them seen just once. Culture lasted about 11 days before CD4+ T cell isolation. Here the sequenced sample was CD4+ T cells from PBMCs cultured without peptide, taken before COVID-19 vaccination. This clonotype originated in a human donor who had a prior SARS-CoV-2 infection.

For the CDR3, the DNA is TGTGCCAGCAGCTTATTCAGGGGCTCCGAGCAGTACTTC. This encodes CASSLFRGSEQYF. V gene TRBV11-3 combines with J gene TRBJ2-7, with a possible D match to TRBD1 (6 bases). The CDR3 runs to 13 residues. Deletions cut 2 bases from V and 6 bases from J, with 11 bases between. Germline V lookup: CDR1 SGHNT, CDR2 YENEEA.